The T cell receptor (beta chain) under discussion was sequenced for a study of blood T cells in healthy people across ages. Study-level findings and limits: Naive and antigen-experienced cells were not separated, limiting conclusive comparison. Naive CD4+ cell counts and diversity both ran higher in long-lived than in aged donors. TCR beta diversity, measured per million T cells, fell in a roughly linear way with age.

A second roughly 7 to 11 cycle PCR used barcoded and J-beta primers. TCRdb reanalysed the 5' RACE reads using MiXCR and keeps one entry per CDR3 protein. In the table there are about 730,000 distinct CDR3 sequences, around 46% of which are singletons. Every donor gave roughly 9.2 milliliters of peripheral blood. Trimming left V 0 bases short and J 1 base short, with 8 bases between. Germline V gives CDR1 SGHRS, CDR2 YFSETQ. The CDR3 totals 14 residues. This clonotype was counted many times. Its antigen is unidentified. What was sequenced was blood. The clonotype originates from a woman in her sixties or seventies in good health. This chain uses TRBV5-1 with TRBJ2-7; D gene unclear. CDR3 DNA sequence: TGCGCCAGCAGCTTGGAAGTGCCTTCCTACGAGCAGTACTTC. This gives the protein CASSLEVPSYEQYF.